This T cell receptor (beta chain) was captured in a study of blood T cell repertoires in COVID-19. Across the study: Italy, Spain and the United States were the sources of the convalescent and acute COVID-19 samples. The cDNA or gDNA used as material had been derived from T cells, B-cell-depleted T cells, or PBMCs.

Per the germline V gene, CDR1 is LNHDA and CDR2 is SQIVND (reference sequence). V dropped 3 bases and J dropped 0 bases, with 11 bases sitting between them. The length of the CDR3 is 15 residues. The authors' processing: From reference gene primer amplification, estimates of nucleated cell counts were derived. Only in-frame clones appear in the TCRdb table, and some are missing; sequencing was by immunoSEQ multiplex PCR. V, J and clone size reflect that table, while D and trimming were determined from the DNA. Altogether 60,000 to 65,000 clones are present, 90% being singletons, with the ten largest covering over 8%.

This TCR was sampled from a woman aged 80 or over with active COVID-19. The specimen sequenced was peripheral blood. V is TRBV19 and J is TRBJ1-1, with a possible D match to TRBD1 (5 bases). CDR3 residues: CASSILGLMNTEAFF. CDR3 DNA sequence: TGTGCCAGTAGTATCCTGGGACTGATGAACACTGAAGCTTTCTTT.